The 13 T cell receptor beta chains given below trace back to one sample, sequenced in a study of blood T cell repertoires in COVID-19 (dated by TCRdb to the early 2020s). Libraries came from the immunoSEQ multiplex PCR assay. TCRdb mirrors the immuneACCESS table, restricted to in-frame sequences. Some clones are absent from its copies; in checked studies, under half trace to an unresolved V gene, and the reason for the others is unknown. For this sample the table gives just over 250,000 clones, of which roughly four fifths were detected only once. The top ten clones comprise about 4% of the sample. The sequenced sample consisted of PBMCs or T cells enriched from blood (not recorded which). The source is a man aged 25-45 years with acute COVID-19.

The rearrangement links TRBV25-1 to TRBJ1-2, with 8 bases that match TRBD1. The CDR3 runs to 12 residues. Germline values: CDR1 MGHDK, CDR2 SYGVNS. The trim removed 2 bases at V and 8 bases at J, leaving 1 base unmatched. The CDR3, as DNA: TGTGCCAGCAGTGAAGCAGGGGGCGGCTACACCTTC. Protein sequence: CASSEAGGGYTF.

The genes are TRBV7-9 and TRBJ2-1; D gene unclear. With 4 bases removed from V and 8 bases from J, the gap between germline ends came to 12 bases. CDR1 is SEHNR, CDR2 FQNEAQ, per germline (reference sequence). The length of the CDR3 is 13 residues. The chain's CDR3 is CASSSRPLDEQFF. CDR3 in DNA: TGTGCCAGCAGCTCTAGGCCGCTGGATGAGCAGTTCTTC.

The chain is built from TRBV5-6 and TRBJ1-5, with 7 bases aligning to TRBD1. Unmatched junction bases numbered 8, after V lost 4 bases and J lost 7 bases. The germline V gene has CDR1 SGHDT and CDR2 YYEEEE. The CDR3 spans 14 residues. CDR3 DNA sequence: TGTGCCAGCAGCCGACAGGGTTTGAACCAGCCCCAGCATTTT. Encoded protein: CASSRQGLNQPQHF.

The CDR3 reads CAWSSSWEGTQYF. In DNA, the CDR3 is TGTGCCTGGAGTTCTAGCTGGGAGGGGACCCAGTACTTC. The chain is built from TRBV30 and TRBJ2-5, with 7 bases identical to TRBD2. Germline V gives CDR1 GTSNPN, CDR2 SVGIG (reference sequence). The CDR3 sequence is 13 residues long. V lost 2 bases, J lost 7 bases, and 7 bases stayed unmatched. Supplemented by reference TRBV30 and TRBJ2-5, the full variable domain reads SQTIHQWPATLVQPVGSPLSLECTVEGTSNPNLYWYRQAAGRGLQLLFYSVGIGQISSEVPQNLSASRPQDRQFILSSKKLLLSDSGFYLCAWSSSWEGTQYFGPGTRLLVL.

The chain has TRBV30 and TRBJ1-6; 7 positions agree with TRBD1. In germline, CDR1 is GTSNPN, CDR2 SVGIG (reference sequence). V was clipped by 5 bases and J by 7 bases; unmatched bases: 8. The CDR3 length is 14 residues. As DNA, the CDR3 is TGTGCCTGGGGGACAGCTCCCCGAAATTCACCCCTCCACTTT. It encodes CAWGTAPRNSPLHF. The variable domain in full, completed from reference TRBV30 and TRBJ1-6, reads SQTIHQWPATLVQPVGSPLSLECTVEGTSNPNLYWYRQAAGRGLQLLFYSVGIGQISSEVPQNLSASRPQDRQFILSSKKLLLSDSGFYLCAWGTAPRNSPLHFGNGTRLTVT.

Worth noting for this clone: Other DNA sequences from this sample encode an identical CDR3 as well. The rearrangement links TRBV28 to TRBJ1-4; TRBD1 matches at 9 bases. Trimming cost V 6 bases and J 4 bases; bases outside gene matches: 3. The CDR3 covers 14 residues. The V gene's germline CDR1 is MDHEN and CDR2 SYDVKM. The CDR3 sequence: CASRRDRVNEKLFF. CDR3 sequence (DNA): TGTGCCAGCAGACGGGACAGGGTTAATGAAAAACTGTTTTTT.

The rearrangement links TRBV6-4 to TRBJ2-3; weak D call: TRBD2 (5 bases). Germline-derived CDR1 and CDR2 are MRHNA and SNTAGT. The CDR3 sequence is 16 residues long. Trimming cost V 2 bases and J 0 bases, with 12 bases left between them. The CDR3 spells CASSDQGLRSTDTQYF. In DNA, the CDR3 is TGTGCCAGCAGTGACCAAGGACTTCGGAGCACAGATACGCAGTATTTT.

This chain links TRBV5-5 with TRBJ2-5, with 11 bases that match TRBD1. V shed 4 bases and J 3 bases; nucleotides not matched to a gene: 5. Germline values: CDR1 SGHKS, CDR2 YYEKEE (reference sequence). This CDR3 region has 15 residues. The DNA of the CDR3 is TGTGCCAGCAGCACCGGGACAGGGGGAAAAGAGACCCAGTACTTC. This gives the protein CASSTGTGGKETQYF.

The table lists this clone with a few counts. The J gene is TRBJ1-1, the V gene TRBV25-1; D unclear. The germline V and J ends were trimmed by 2 bases and 6 bases, with 13 bases remaining between them. CDR3 length: 14 residues. Germline V lookup: CDR1 MGHDK, CDR2 SYGVNS. CDR3 sequence (DNA): TGTGCCAGCAGTGAAATTGGAGGGAGTTCTGAAGCTTTCTTT. Translation: CASSEIGGSSEAFF.

This sequence joins TRBV29-1 and TRBJ1-5, with TRBD1 matching over 9 bases. The junction had 6 bases not matched to a gene; V was cut back by 4 bases and J by 5 bases. CDR3 length: 14 residues. CDR1 and CDR2 from the germline V gene are SQVTM and ANQGSEA. In DNA, the CDR3 is TGCAGCGTTGGGGGAGACAGGGGGGATCAGCCCCAGCATTTT. This codes for CSVGGDRGDQPQHF.

The chain carries TRBV30 and TRBJ2-2, with 8 bases that match TRBD1. The trim removed 7 bases at V and 4 bases at J, leaving 5 bases unmatched. The CDR3 consists of 13 residues. Germline values: CDR1 GTSNPN, CDR2 SVGIG (reference sequence). The CDR3 region is CAFQGASTGELFF. The CDR3 bases are TGTGCCTTCCAGGGGGCGAGCACCGGGGAGCTGTTTTTT.

The rearrangement links TRBV27 to TRBJ2-1; 10 bases line up with TRBD1. This CDR3 region has 14 residues. V dropped 8 bases and J dropped 9; count of bases not matched to a gene: 10. Germline-derived CDR1 and CDR2 are MNHEY and SMNVEV (reference sequence). The CDR3 loop is CASAGQGLGSEQFF. CDR3 sequence (DNA): TGTGCCAGCGCGGGACAGGGGTTAGGCAGTGAGCAGTTCTTC.

The chain employs TRBV2 and TRBJ1-4; D unclear. Germline-derived CDR1 and CDR2 are SNHLY and FYNNEI. Trimming took off 4 bases at V and 8 bases at J, with 14 bases between the two ends. The CDR3 is made up of 14 amino acids. The CDR3, as DNA: TGTGCCAGCAGTGCGGACCTCGCGGGAGAAAAACTGTTTTTT. Its translation: CASSADLAGEKLFF.